The 15 T cell receptor beta chains below were found in one sample sequenced in a study of OX40 agonist ivuxolimab in advanced cancers. Here immunoSEQ multiplex PCR was the method, and the copy in TCRdb shows in-frame clones only, minus some. The sample has approximately 50,000 clones, approximately 90% seen once. Source: CD4+ or CD8+ T cells sorted from blood, taken in a trial of the OX40 agonist ivuxolimab. All receptors derive from an adult with an advanced solid tumor such as melanoma, head and neck, liver or kidney cancer.

This sequence joins TRBV7-2 and TRBJ2-7; D assignment may be TRBD1 or TRBD2 (6 bases each). Trimming removed 6 bases at V and 2 bases at J, with 14 bases between. The V gene's germline CDR1 is SGHTA and CDR2 FQGNSA. The length of the CDR3 is 14 residues. Written as DNA, the CDR3 is TGTGCCAGCAGTTGGAATCGGGGGCCCTACGAGCAGTACTTC. Amino acids: CASSWNRGPYEQYF.

This clone has only one observation. The rearrangement uses TRBV7-8 and TRBJ2-5, with D unclear. This CDR3 is built from 14 residues. CDR1 SGHVS and CDR2 FQNEAQ come from the germline V gene. V was pared by 4 bases and J by 5 bases, with 14 bases between. CDR3 residues: CASSSATPRETQYF. In DNA, the CDR3 is TGTGCCAGCAGCTCGGCTACGCCGAGGGAGACCCAGTACTTC.

The chain carries TRBV6-5 and TRBJ1-1; 9 nucleotides align to TRBD1. V was clipped by 7 bases and J by 7 bases; unmatched bases: 7. The CDR3 loop spans 13 amino acids. Germline loops: CDR1 MNHEY, CDR2 SVGAGI. The CDR3 sequence is CASTRDRGGEAFF. Here the CDR3 DNA reads TGTGCCAGCACCCGAGACAGGGGGGGTGAAGCTTTCTTT.

This clone was found a few times. V is TRBV7-2 and J is TRBJ2-5, with unresolved D. The ends were cut back, 1 base at V and 5 bases at J, with 5 bases in the middle. Germline loops: CDR1 SGHTA, CDR2 FQGNSA. The CDR3 sequence is 12 residues long. The CDR3 DNA reads TGTGCCAGCAGCTTAGTTGGGGAGACCCAGTACTTC. Translating gives CASSLVGETQYF.

V is TRBV7-2 and J is TRBJ2-7; D call uncertain. Per the germline V gene, CDR1 is SGHTA and CDR2 is FQGNSA. V shed 3 bases and J shed 10 bases, with 13 bases lying between them. The CDR3 extends over 12 amino acids. The CDR3, as DNA: TGTGCCAGCAGCTTGGGTCGCCAAGGACAGTACTTC. It specifies CASSLGRQGQYF.

This sequence joins TRBV9 and TRBJ1-3, with D tentatively TRBD1 (6 bases). Per the germline V gene, CDR1 is SGDLS and CDR2 is YYNGEE. V lost 0 bases, J lost 3 bases, and 10 bases lay in between. CDR3 length equals 15 residues. The CDR3 coding sequence is TGTGCCAGCAGCGTAGAAGGGGGAAGTGGAAACACCATATATTTT. Amino acids: CASSVEGGSGNTIYF.

The chain links TRBV11-1 to TRBJ2-7; the match to TRBD1 covers 7 bases. V shed 5 bases and J 3 bases; nucleotides not matched to a gene: 1. Germline values: CDR1 SGHAT, CDR2 FQDESV (reference sequence). The CDR3 loop spans 12 amino acids. This chain's CDR3 is CASSRQGYEQYF. The CDR3 DNA follows: TGTGCCAGCAGCCGACAGGGCTACGAGCAGTACTTC.

J is TRBJ1-1 and V is TRBV2; 7 bases agree with TRBD1. The germline CDR1 and CDR2 sequences are SNHLY and FYNNEI. The CDR3 is 13 residues long. V dropped 7 bases and J dropped 4; count of bases not matched to a gene: 6. DNA of the CDR3: TGTGCCAGCATGTATTCAGGGGGCACTGAAGCTTTCTTT. Translated: CASMYSGGTEAFF.

This sequence joins TRBV4-3 and TRBJ1-4; tentatively, D is TRBD1 (6 bases). Germline assignment: CDR1 LGHNA and CDR2 YSLEER. The CDR3 has 17 residues. V gave up 0 bases and J gave up 13 bases, with 24 bases separating them. The CDR3 loop reads CASSQDGEVKRGQSLFF. The DNA of the CDR3 is TGCGCCAGCAGCCAAGACGGGGAAGTTAAAAGGGGACAATCACTGTTTTTT.

This clone was seen a few times. The chain carries TRBV7-3 and TRBJ2-3; 12 bases map to TRBD2. The CDR3 runs 16 residues. The ends lost 5 bases at V and 9 bases at J; junction bases unmatched: 12. Germline V gene data show CDR1 as SGHTA and CDR2 as FQGTGA. CDR3 nucleotides: TGTGCCAGCAGCCCGACGACTAGCGGGAGTACCGAAACGCAGTATTTT. This sequence encodes CASSPTTSGSTETQYF.

The rearrangement uses TRBV19 and TRBJ1-5; 8 nucleotides agree with TRBD1. This CDR3 region has 15 residues. Germline-derived CDR1 and CDR2 are LNHDA and SQIVND (reference sequence). V trimming: 5 bases; J trimming: 5 bases; junction bases outside the gene matches: 8. The CDR3 DNA is TGTGCCAGTAGTCCACCGACAGGGGCAGATCAGCCCCAGCATTTT. This translates into CASSPPTGADQPQHF.

The rearrangement uses TRBV5-4 and TRBJ1-3, with a tentative D call TRBD1 (6 bases). Germline loops: CDR1 SGHNT, CDR2 YYREEE (reference sequence). The CDR3 runs 15 residues. V was pared by 2 bases and J by 0 bases, with 9 bases between. Here the CDR3 reads CASSLPTGSGNTIYF. In DNA, the CDR3 is TGTGCCAGCAGCTTACCGACAGGCTCTGGAAACACCATATATTTT.

V usage is TRBV5-4 and J usage is TRBJ2-1; no clear D gene. The germline CDR1 and CDR2 sequences are SGHNT and YYREEE (reference sequence). The V end was cut by 5 bases, the J end by 6 bases, with 24 bases between. The CDR3 has 17 residues. The CDR3 loop is CASRNSLSTALGNEQFF. CDR3 coding DNA: TGTGCCAGCAGAAATTCCCTTTCGACTGCTTTGGGCAATGAGCAGTTCTTC.

The chain carries TRBV7-2 and TRBJ2-3; D unresolved. V was cut by 1 base and J by 0 bases, with 11 bases left in between. The germline gives CDR1 SGHTA, CDR2 FQGNSA. This CDR3 has 16 amino acids. The CDR3 loop reads CASSLGLGTSTDTQYF. In nucleotides, the CDR3 is TGTGCCAGCAGCTTAGGTCTGGGTACTAGCACAGATACGCAGTATTTT. Full variable domain (outside the CDR3, taken from reference TRBV7-2 and TRBJ2-3): GAGVSQSPSNKVTEKGKDVELRCDPISGHTALYWYRQSLGQGLEFLIYFQGNSAPDKSGLPSDRFSAERTGGSVSTLTIQRTQQEDSAVYLCASSLGLGTSTDTQYFGPGTRLTVL.

A single count supports this clone. At one end, the junction sequence differs from germline, possibly due to a read error. Additional DNA sequences in this sample encode the identical CDR3. The rearrangement uses TRBV7-7 and TRBJ2-3, with 9 bases fitting TRBD2. The CDR3 has 14 amino acids. Per germline, CDR1 SSHAT and CDR2 FNYEAQ (reference sequence). The CDR3 is CASSPGLATDTQYF. DNA of the CDR3: TGTGCTAGCAGTCCGGGACTAGCAACAGATACGCAGTATTTT.